The T cell receptor beta chain described here comes from a study of CD8+ T cells in alopecia areata. Across the whole study: It was 6 to 18 months of tofacitinib, and then there were 6 months off drug.

The CDR3 length is 13 residues. V dropped 4 bases and J dropped 8; count of bases not matched to a gene: 7. Germline V gene data show CDR1 as SQVTM and CDR2 as ANQGSEA. Study results and caveats: More clonal than normal scalp was lesional scalp, particularly alopecia totalis/universalis.

Reverse transcribed after extraction, RNA yielded cDNA as the sequencing template. The protocol was immunoSEQ multiplex PCR, while the TCRdb copy is restricted to in-frame clones and leaves out a portion. This sample yields roughly 250,000 clones, of which roughly 69% are seen a single time; 0.95% to 1.5% belongs to the top ten. Remarks on this clone: Its target is unknown.

Lesional scalp punch biopsies and peripheral blood came from alopecia areata patients. The receptor comes from a human donor with alopecia areata. Sequenced material: CD4+ T cells sorted from blood, taken at week 0. The rearrangement joins TRBV29-1 to TRBJ2-1, with 8 bases matching TRBD1. The CDR3 spells CSVVGRGLDEQFF. CDR3 bases: TGCAGCGTTGTTGGCAGGGGGCTCGATGAGCAGTTCTTC.